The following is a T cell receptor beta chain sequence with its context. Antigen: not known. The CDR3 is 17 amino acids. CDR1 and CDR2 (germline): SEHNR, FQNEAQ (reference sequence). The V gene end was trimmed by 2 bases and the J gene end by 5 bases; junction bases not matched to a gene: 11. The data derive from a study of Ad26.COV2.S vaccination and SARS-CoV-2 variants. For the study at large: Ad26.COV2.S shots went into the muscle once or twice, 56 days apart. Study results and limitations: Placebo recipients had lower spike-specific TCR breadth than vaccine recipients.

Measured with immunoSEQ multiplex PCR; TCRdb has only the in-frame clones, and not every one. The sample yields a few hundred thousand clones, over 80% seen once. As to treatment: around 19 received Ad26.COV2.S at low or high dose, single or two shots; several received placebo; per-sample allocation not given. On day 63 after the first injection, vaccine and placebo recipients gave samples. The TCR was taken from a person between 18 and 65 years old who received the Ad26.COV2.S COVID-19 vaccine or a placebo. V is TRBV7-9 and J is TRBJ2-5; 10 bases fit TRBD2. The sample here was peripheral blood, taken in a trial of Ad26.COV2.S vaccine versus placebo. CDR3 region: CASSLFGLAGGSETQYF. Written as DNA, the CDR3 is TGTGCCAGCAGCTTATTCGGCTTAGCGGGGGGCTCGGAGACCCAGTACTTC.